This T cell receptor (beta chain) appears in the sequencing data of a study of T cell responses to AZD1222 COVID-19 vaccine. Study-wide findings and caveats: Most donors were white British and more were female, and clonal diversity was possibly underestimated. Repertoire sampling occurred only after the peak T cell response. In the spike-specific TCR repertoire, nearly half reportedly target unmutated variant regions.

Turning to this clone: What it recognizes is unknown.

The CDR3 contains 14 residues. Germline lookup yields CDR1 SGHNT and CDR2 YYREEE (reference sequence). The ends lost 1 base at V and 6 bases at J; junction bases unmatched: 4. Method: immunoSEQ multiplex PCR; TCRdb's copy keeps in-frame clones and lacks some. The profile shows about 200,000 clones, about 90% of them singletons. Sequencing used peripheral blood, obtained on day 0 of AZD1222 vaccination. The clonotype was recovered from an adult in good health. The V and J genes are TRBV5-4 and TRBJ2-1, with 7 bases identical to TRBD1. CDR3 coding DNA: TGTGCCAGCAGCTTGAGACAGGGTGTCAATGAGCAGTTCTTC. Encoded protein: CASSLRQGVNEQFF.